This record concerns one T cell receptor beta chain sequence. Antigen unknown. TCRdb re-analysed the 5' RACE reads in MiXCR, keeping a single row per CDR3 protein. The sample records 250,000 to 350,000 distinct CDR3 sequences, 15% to 20% being singletons. The data were obtained in a study of T-cell memory formation after mild COVID-19. The germline V gene encodes CDR1 SGHRS and CDR2 YFSETQ. The CDR3 length is 13 residues. Trimming shortened V by 1 base and J by 1 base, and 5 bases separated the two germline ends. Study findings and constraints: CD4+ clones that contracted lay mainly in CM and EM; CD8+ ones lay in EMRA. Second-wave clones peaking on day 37 lacked confirmed SARS-CoV-2 specificity. Whereas later expanders leaned CD4+, clones contracting day 15 to 85 showed a balanced CD4/CD8 makeup. Some clones that responded turned up in pre-infection memory, which suggests that cross-reactive memory joined in.

Sequences were obtained from PBMCs or a T cell subset sorted from them (not recorded which). The V and J genes are TRBV5-1 and TRBJ2-5; D is ambiguous. The source is a man aged 18 to 29 who had mild COVID-19 (a few samples of this study predate the infection). Cell type and time point are not known. This chain's CDR3 is CASSLFPQETQYF. In DNA, the CDR3 is TGCGCCAGCAGCTTGTTCCCCCAAGAGACCCAGTACTTC.